These T cell receptor beta chains were read from a single sample in a study of blood T cells in healthy people across ages. TCRdb recomputed calls from the 5' RACE reads with MiXCR, one row per CDR3 protein. The sample includes fewer than 2,000,000 distinct CDR3 sequences, about two fifths seen only once; the top ten take about 23%. Sequencing was performed on blood. These receptors were collected from a human donor in good health. Each CDR3 is given without its conserved first and last residue.

v_call	j_call	cdr3_aa
TRBV6-5	TRBJ2-5	ASRLSGGAETQY
TRBV20-1	TRBJ2-1	SARDGHNEQF
TRBV20-1	TRBJ2-5	SARDLAGGPRGQETQY
TRBV2	TRBJ2-5	ASRVTPRETQY
TRBV5-1	TRBJ2-5	AGRPDPTLSTKTKY
TRBV12-3/TRBV12-4	TRBJ1-1	ASSSAGTSTEAF
TRBV12-3/TRBV12-4	TRBJ1-2	ASSTGVVYGYT
TRBV7-2	TRBJ2-5	ASSLVVGDGPQTQY
TRBV5-5	TRBJ2-5	ASWRLAGTQETQY
TRBV27	TRBJ1-1	ASGTGVSEAF
TRBV3-1	TRBJ1-1	ASSPTGWAFKAF
TRBV5-1	TRBJ2-5	ASSWTRYRSHEQY
TRBV7-8	TRBJ1-4	ASSTTTGGEATNEKLF
TRBV4-3	TRBJ2-1	ASSQDSFQASSYNEQF
TRBV20-1	TRBJ1-2	SARGPGRANYGYT
TRBV5-1	TRBJ1-3	ASSMQGSGNTIY
TRBV5-1	TRBJ2-3	ASSAQGWDTDTQY
TRBV5-1	TRBJ2-1	ASSWTGGHQRGF
TRBV28	TRBJ1-6	ASSFLKGNSPLH
TRBV7-9	TRBJ2-3	ASSLQTSSTDTQY
TRBV12-3/TRBV12-4	TRBJ1-2	ASSQEFAGYT
TRBV14	TRBJ1-4	ASSRSEAEKLF
TRBV5-1	TRBJ2-3	ASSTMGPRTDTQY
TRBV29-1	TRBJ1-2	SVVGRATANYGYT
TRBV20-1	TRBJ2-2	SAQRSLAGTGELF
TRBV10-3	TRBJ2-7	AIRGTQGTGSYEQY
TRBV27	TRBJ2-3	ASSLSERDTQY
TRBV12-3/TRBV12-4	TRBJ1-5	ASSLAKGYNQPQH
TRBV29-1	TRBJ1-2	SAEDPPFYGYT
TRBV5-6	TRBJ1-2	ASSPISEGHYGYT
TRBV10-3	TRBJ2-1	AISDLAGGLGSEQF
TRBV30	TRBJ1-4	AWSPVRWGEKLF
TRBV4-3	TRBJ2-3	ASSQGGTGLDTQY
TRBV29-1	TRBJ2-1	SAIRGTGESYNEQF
TRBV9	TRBJ2-5	ASSTPEGTSGVETQY
TRBV9	TRBJ2-3	ASSPQSGPGIDTQY
TRBV7-3	TRBJ1-2	ASSLGTSTNYGYT
TRBV12-3/TRBV12-4	TRBJ2-3	ASSLSPDTQY
TRBV10-3	TRBJ2-7	ATSDGTGGYEQY
TRBV13	TRBJ2-5	ASSQRASPETQY
TRBV20-1	TRBJ1-5	SAWQGTEAGNQPQH
TRBV20-1	TRBJ2-5	SAASGYQETQY
TRBV18	TRBJ2-7	ASSEIQGAFEQY
TRBV7-2	TRBJ1-1	ASSKNLGGYTEAF
TRBV28	TRBJ1-2	ASSFRALYGYT
TRBV15	TRBJ2-7	ATSRDLRNSYEQY
TRBV4-1	TRBJ2-3	ASSRFTTRLAVTDTQY
TRBV15	TRBJ1-6	ATSPGAGNSPLH
TRBV29-1	TRBJ2-5	SVHRLAVPQETQY